What follows are 21 T cell receptor beta chains derived from one specimen sequenced in a study of T cells in Graves' hyperthyroidism and ophthalmopathy. Researchers amplified the TCR beta CDR3 regions from RNA transcripts. HTBI primers were employed in a first-round RT-PCR of the TCR CDR3. Each CDR3 protein gets one entry after TCRdb re-called the multiplex PCR reads with MiXCR. The sample lists hundreds of thousands of distinct CDR3 sequences, less than 20% occurring once. The sample taken for sequencing was blood. All receptors derive from a man aged 50 or older with Graves' ophthalmopathy.

The chain recombines TRBV28 with TRBJ2-7; 10 bases agree with TRBD2. V lost 2 bases to trimming and J lost 8 bases; unmatched junction nucleotides: 9. There are 15 residues in the CDR3. Germline CDR1 MDHEN, CDR2 SYDVKM. Here the CDR3 reads CASSLPSGRGNQQYF. CDR3 DNA sequence: TGTGCCAGCAGTTTACCTAGCGGGAGAGGGAATCAGCAGTACTTC.

This clonotype was observed at least ten times. Here the CDR3 DNA reads TGTGCCAGCAGCTCCCTACTAGCGGGAGGGCCTGGGGCCAACGTCCTGACTTTC. This sequence encodes CASSSLLAGGPGANVLTF. The rearrangement joins TRBV7-9 to TRBJ2-6; TRBD2 aligns across 13 bases. The CDR3 contains 18 residues. From germline, CDR1 is SEHNR and CDR2 FQNEAQ (reference sequence). The trim removed 4 bases at V and 2 bases at J, leaving 5 bases unmatched.

This clonotype was counted many times. This chain joins TRBV11-2 and TRBJ2-1; 7 bases match TRBD1. V was pared by 5 bases and J by 6 bases, with 10 bases of the junction left unmatched. The CDR3 extends over 15 amino acids. Germline CDR1 and CDR2: SGHAT and FQNNGV. In nucleotides, the CDR3 is TGTGCCAGCAGCCCCGCCCGGCAGGGGGTCAATGAGCAGTTCTTC. Its protein product is CASSPARQGVNEQFF.

There are many counts of this clonotype. This rearrangement joins TRBV5-6 to TRBJ1-1; 9 nucleotides line up with TRBD1. Germline V gene data show CDR1 as SGHDT and CDR2 as YYEEEE. V lost 4 bases, J lost 7 bases, and 5 bases stayed unmatched. The CDR3 totals 13 residues. In nucleotides, the CDR3 is TGTGCCAGCAGCATACAGGGGGCAGGTGAAGCTTTCTTT. Protein sequence: CASSIQGAGEAFF.

This chain links TRBV29-1 with TRBJ1-2; D is uncertain. The V and J ends lost 3 bases and 4 bases respectively, with 9 bases between them. The CDR3 has 12 amino acids. Germline V gives CDR1 SQVTM, CDR2 ANQGSEA. The CDR3 region is CSVEAQVYGYTF. The DNA of the CDR3 is TGCAGCGTTGAGGCCCAAGTCTATGGCTACACCTTC.

The chain combines TRBV10-3 with TRBJ1-4; a weak D match, TRBD1 (5 bases). The V and J ends lost 0 bases and 0 bases respectively, with 11 bases between them. The CDR3 loop spans 17 amino acids. The germline gives CDR1 ENHRY, CDR2 SYGVKD. The CDR3 region has the DNA TGTGCCATCAGTGAGTCCCAGCGGGGGGCAACTAATGAAAAACTGTTTTTT. It translates to CAISESQRGATNEKLFF.

This clonotype was counted many times. J is TRBJ1-5 and V is TRBV3-1; D is possibly TRBD1 (5 bases). Germline V gene data show CDR1 as LGHDT and CDR2 as YNNKEL (reference sequence). The CDR3 sequence is 14 residues long. The germline V and J ends were trimmed by 4 bases and 9 bases, with 16 bases remaining between them. For the CDR3, the DNA is TGTGCCAGCAGCCTAGACAGAAGGGTTCTGCCCCAGCATTTT. Protein: CASSLDRRVLPQHF. The whole variable domain, remainder taken from reference TRBV3-1 and TRBJ1-5, is DTAVSQTPKYLVTQMGNDKSIKCEQNLGHDTMYWYKQDSKKFLKIMFSYNNKELIINETVPNRFSPKSPDKAHLNLHINSLELGDSAVYFCASSLDRRVLPQHFGDGTRLSIL.

This clonotype showed up just a few times. This sequence joins TRBV5-1 and TRBJ1-3; TRBD1 matches 7 bases. Per the germline V gene, CDR1 is SGHRS and CDR2 is YFSETQ. This CDR3 is built from 14 residues. The trim removed 5 bases at V and 1 base at J, leaving 3 bases unmatched. CDR3 nucleotide sequence: TGCGCCAGCAGAGAGGGGGCTTCTGGAAACACCATATATTTT. Residues: CASREGASGNTIYF.

This clonotype was counted ten times or more. This chain connects TRBV20-1 to TRBJ2-1; D gene ambiguous. Looked up from germline, CDR1 is DFQATT and CDR2 is SNEGSKA (reference sequence). V gave up 1 base and J gave up 0 bases, with 13 bases separating them. The CDR3 consists of 16 residues. The CDR3 sequence is CSARVGLQSSYNEQFF. DNA of the CDR3: TGCAGTGCTAGAGTAGGTCTTCAGAGCTCCTACAATGAGCAGTTCTTC.

This chain uses TRBV28 with TRBJ2-5; D remains unclear. The CDR3 consists of 15 residues. Germline CDR1 and CDR2: MDHEN and SYDVKM. Trimming removed 1 base at V and 0 bases at J, with 9 bases between. For the CDR3, the DNA is TGTGCCAGCAGTTTATCCGGACGCTACCAAGAGACCCAGTACTTC. Translation gives CASSLSGRYQETQYF.

There are many counts of this clonotype. J is TRBJ1-2 and V is TRBV11-2, with TRBD1 matching over 10 bases. CDR3 length: 16 amino acids. V dropped 2 bases and J dropped 4; count of bases not matched to a gene: 7. The germline CDR1 and CDR2 sequences are SGHAT and FQNNGV. This CDR3 reads CASSLMTGGRIYGYTF. The CDR3, as DNA: TGTGCCAGCAGCTTAATGACAGGGGGCAGGATCTATGGCTACACCTTC.

This chain links TRBV28 with TRBJ1-2; no clear D gene. V was cut by 8 bases and J by 7 bases, with 17 bases left in between. CDR3 length: 13 amino acids. Per the germline V gene, CDR1 is MDHEN and CDR2 is SYDVKM. The CDR3 spells CASDRMGAGGYTF. CDR3 nucleotides: TGTGCCAGCGATCGTATGGGCGCGGGTGGCTACACCTTC.

This clonotype was seen many times. The chain is built from TRBV28 and TRBJ2-1; 8 bases are a match to TRBD2. V lost 1 base and J lost 5; bases outside the gene matches: 10. Germline CDR1 and CDR2: MDHEN and SYDVKM. The CDR3 sequence is 17 residues long. The CDR3 DNA sequence: TGTGCCAGCAGTTTATCCGGCGGGACTAGGAATCACAATGAGCAGTTCTTC. Translation: CASSLSGGTRNHNEQFF. Drawing the rest from reference TRBV28 and TRBJ2-1, the complete variable domain is DVKVTQSSRYLVKRTGEKVFLECVQDMDHENMFWYRQDPGLGLRLIYFSYDVKMKEKGDIPEGYSVSREKKERFSLILESASTNQTSMYLCASSLSGGTRNHNEQFFGPGTRLTVL.

The genes are TRBV2 and TRBJ1-6; D possibly corresponds to TRBD1 (5 bases). Trimming stripped 6 bases from V and 9 bases from J, with 15 bases between. Germline assignment: CDR1 SNHLY and CDR2 FYNNEI. This CDR3 has 14 amino acids. The chain's CDR3 is CASRQGASGSPLHF. CDR3 nucleotide sequence: TGTGCCAGCAGACAAGGGGCCTCTGGTTCACCCCTCCACTTT.

The rearrangement uses TRBV28 and TRBJ2-2; 10 nucleotides match TRBD2. In germline, CDR1 is MDHEN, CDR2 SYDVKM. This CDR3 contains 14 residues. With 5 bases clipped from V and 7 bases from J, the junction kept 4 bases outside the gene matches. This CDR3 reads CASSLAGVGGELFF. The CDR3 DNA follows: TGTGCCAGCAGTCTAGCGGGAGTGGGCGGGGAGCTGTTTTTT.

The chain combines TRBV10-2 with TRBJ1-6; the D is unclear. Between the trimmed V and J ends, which lost 0 bases and 10 bases, there was a span of 22 bases. Germline CDR1 and CDR2: WSHSY and SAAADI. This CDR3 has 18 residues. The chain's CDR3 is CASSESTRVGADLSPLHF. DNA for the CDR3: TGCGCCAGCAGTGAGTCGACTCGGGTGGGCGCTGATTTGTCACCCCTCCACTTT.

The CDR3 nucleotides are TGTGCCAGCAGCCCGGGGAGAATGGAGACCCAGTACTTC. This sequence encodes CASSPGRMETQYF. The rearrangement links TRBV14 to TRBJ2-5; D possibly corresponds to TRBD2 (5 bases). Deletions cut 4 bases from V and 5 bases from J, with 11 bases between. CDR1 and CDR2 (germline): SGHDN, FVKESK. This CDR3 comprises 13 residues.

The chain employs TRBV15 and TRBJ2-7; no definite D call. This CDR3 is 14 amino acids long. CDR1 is LNHNV, CDR2 YYDKDF, per germline (reference sequence). V dropped 0 bases and J dropped 3 bases, with 9 bases sitting between them. The CDR3 nucleotides read TGTGCCACCAGCAGAGAGGCGGAAGACTACGAGCAGTACTTC. It specifies CATSREAEDYEQYF. Complete variable domain (other parts from reference TRBV15 and TRBJ2-7): DAMVIQNPRYQVTQFGKPVTLSCSQTLNHNVMYWYQQKSSQAPKLLFHYYDKDFNNEADTPDNFQSRRPNTSFCFLDIRSPGLGDTAMYLCATSREAEDYEQYFGPGTRLTVT.

The table lists this clonotype with many counts. V gene TRBV2 combines with J gene TRBJ1-5; a weak D match, TRBD1 (5 bases). The CDR3 runs to 13 residues. Germline V CDR1 and CDR2: SNHLY, FYNNEI. The V end lost 4 bases, the J end lost 6 bases, and 10 bases lay between the germline ends. For the CDR3, the DNA is TGTGCCAGCAGTGCGGGGGAGGGTCAGCCCCAGCATTTT. Translation: CASSAGEGQPQHF.

This clonotype has only a few counts. The chain couples TRBV28 to TRBJ2-7, with TRBD1 identical over 9 bases. The CDR3 extends over 15 amino acids. The germline V gene has CDR1 MDHEN and CDR2 SYDVKM. V lost 4 bases, J lost 5 bases, and 9 bases stayed unmatched. CDR3 residues: CASSSSGTGFHEQYF. The CDR3 DNA reads TGTGCCAGCAGTTCCTCCGGGACAGGGTTCCACGAGCAGTACTTC.

This clonotype came up many times. This chain uses TRBV2 with TRBJ2-5; unclear D gene. The germline V gene has CDR1 SNHLY and CDR2 FYNNEI. V was trimmed by 8 bases and J by 1 base, leaving 11 bases between them. The CDR3 is 13 residues long. The CDR3 coding sequence is TGTGCCAGCGGGTGGAAACCCCAAGAGACCCAGTACTTC. It is translated as CASGWKPQETQYF. The variable domain in full, completed from reference TRBV2 and TRBJ2-5, reads EPEVTQTPSHQVTQMGQEVILRCVPISNHLYFYWYRQILGQKVEFLVSFYNNEISEKSEIFDDQFSVERPDGSNFTLKIRSTKLEDSAMYFCASGWKPQETQYFGPGTRLLVL.